This T cell receptor beta chain is drawn from a study of T cells expressing NK-cell markers. Study-wide context: Underlying the TCR beta repertoires were sorted CD3+CD56+NKG2C+, CD3+CD56+NKG2C- and CD3+CD56-NKG2C+ T cells. Seven HCMV-seropositive donors and one seronegative donor made up the eight sequenced donors. Findings and limits, study-wide: There were several donors in whom these clonotypes also led the CD3+CD56-NKG2C+ fraction.

Concerning this clonotype itself: Its antigen is not known.

TCRdb reprocessed the 5' RACE reads and keeps a single row for each CDR3 protein, giving no DNA. Recorded for this sample: about 410,000 distinct CDR3 sequences. Per the germline V gene, CDR1 is SGDLS and CDR2 is YYNGEE. The CDR3 is 19 amino acids. The TCR sequence derives from a woman in her forties or fifties in good health. The V call is TRBV9, the J call TRBJ2-2; TCRdb's D call of TRBD2 is untestable without DNA. Sequenced sample: blood T cells: a sorted CD56 or NKG2C T cell subset, CD4+ or CD8+ T cells, or bulk PBMC T cells (not recorded which). The CDR3 loop is CASSGWAGTSGQNTGELFF.